This entry is about one T cell receptor beta chain. Its antigen is unidentified. This specimen belongs to a study of CD8 T cells in Susac syndrome. About the study: Blood was drawn from patients with Susac syndrome. At that point, they were therapy-naive, on corticosteroids, or on intravenous immunoglobulin alone. Points from the study as a whole: The total CD8+ repertoires contained roughly 17 Susac-specific public clones, and the CD8+ TEMRA repertoires contained roughly 5.

Random hexamers were used to reverse transcribe roughly 0.45 to 1 ug of RNA. In TCRdb, the immunoSEQ multiplex PCR reads were re-called with MiXCR into one record per CDR3 protein. Counted here are tens of thousands of distinct CDR3 sequences, 95% to 96% occurring once; the ten biggest clones make up 0.41%. The CDR3 has 15 residues. Trimming removed 5 bases at V and 0 bases at J, with 11 bases between. Germline CDR1 reads MNHEY; CDR2 reads SVGAGI. This sequence joins TRBV6-5 and TRBJ1-3; a weak D match, TRBD1 (5 bases). Material for sequencing was CD8+ T cells from PBMCs. This clonotype was obtained from a human donor with Susac syndrome. CDR3 nucleotide sequence: TGTGCCAGCAGTCTCAGGGTAGACTCTGGAAACACCATATATTTT. Protein sequence: CASSLRVDSGNTIYF.